This TCR beta chain was sequenced for a study of blood T cell repertoires in COVID-19. J was trimmed by 4 bases and V by 3 bases; bases with no gene match: 7. The CDR3 is 15 amino acids. Germline CDR1 SGHRS, CDR2 YFSETQ. Data came from immunoSEQ multiplex PCR; TCRdb stores just in-frame clones and leaves some out. The sample lists over 100,000 clones, more than 80% occurring once. This sequence was found in a human donor in a cohort sampled during active COVID-19. J is TRBJ2-5 and V is TRBV5-1, with TRBD2 matching 9 bases. What was sequenced was peripheral blood. The CDR3, as DNA: TGCGCCAGCAGCTGGCAGCGGGGGGTGGGAGAGACCCAGTACTTC. It specifies CASSWQRGVGETQYF.